These 4 T cell receptor beta chains were all obtained from the same sample, sequenced in a study of T cell responses to AZD1222 COVID-19 vaccine. This table comes from immunoSEQ multiplex PCR, and its TCRdb copy is limited to in-frame clones, with some not included. The table shows about 92,000 clones, with 85% to 90% occurring only once. The material was peripheral blood, obtained on day 0 of MenACWY control vaccination. The receptors shown here come from an adult in good health.

This chain joins TRBV4-1 and TRBJ2-3, with D possibly matching TRBD2 (5 bases). Germline CDR1 MGHRA, CDR2 YSYEKL. Trimming removed 4 bases from V and 3 bases from J, with 17 bases in between. The CDR3 runs 16 residues. The CDR3 reads CASSPGIRGSTDTQYF. CDR3 coding DNA: TGCGCCAGCAGCCCCGGGATTCGGGGTTCTACAGATACGCAGTATTTT.

This rearrangement joins TRBV5-4 to TRBJ1-6; possibly TRBD1 for D (6 bases). Between the trimmed V and J ends, which lost 0 bases and 7 bases, there was a span of 8 bases. CDR1 is SGHNT and CDR2 is YYREEE in the germline V gene (reference sequence). The CDR3 loop spans 14 amino acids. CDR3 residues: CASSLAGANSPLHF. The DNA of the CDR3 is TGTGCCAGCAGCTTGGCAGGGGCCAATTCACCCCTCCACTTT.

The V and J genes are TRBV7-2 and TRBJ2-7; 9 bases fit TRBD1. V trimming: 5 bases; J trimming: 11 bases; junction bases outside the gene matches: 4. The CDR3 has 11 residues. Germline CDR1 reads SGHTA; CDR2 reads FQGNSA. Here the CDR3 reads CASSQGQGEYF. CDR3 in DNA: TGTGCCAGCAGCCAGGGACAGGGAGAGTACTTC.

This clone has just one count. This chain links TRBV6-5 with TRBJ1-6; possibly TRBD1 for D (6 bases). CDR1 and CDR2 from the germline V gene are MNHEY and SVGAGI. Trimming cost V 7 bases and J 8 bases, with 15 bases left between them. The CDR3 runs 14 residues. CDR3 DNA: TGTGCCAGCACACAGGGAGGGCGGGATTCACCCCTCCACTTT. Translation: CASTQGGRDSPLHF.